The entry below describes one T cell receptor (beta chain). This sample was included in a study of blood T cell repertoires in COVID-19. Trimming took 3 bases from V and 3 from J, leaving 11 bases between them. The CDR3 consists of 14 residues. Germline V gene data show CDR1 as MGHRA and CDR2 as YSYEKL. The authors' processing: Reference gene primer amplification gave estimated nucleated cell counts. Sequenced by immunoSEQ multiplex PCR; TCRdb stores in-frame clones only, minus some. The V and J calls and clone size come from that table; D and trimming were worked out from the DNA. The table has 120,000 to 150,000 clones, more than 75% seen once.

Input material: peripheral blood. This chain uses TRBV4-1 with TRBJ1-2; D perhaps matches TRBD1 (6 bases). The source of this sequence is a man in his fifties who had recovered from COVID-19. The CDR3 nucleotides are TGCGCCAGCAGCCATCTCAGGGGTCACTATGGCTACACCTTC. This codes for CASSHLRGHYGYTF.